This T cell receptor beta chain was sequenced during a study of cytomegalovirus exposure and HLA in healthy donors. Study information: The same platform was used for the 130 or so validation repertoires as for the 650 to 800 first-cohort repertoires, as reported in a later analysis. Overall study findings and caveats: The study labeled around 160 TCR beta chains cytomegalovirus-associated.

Germline V gene data show CDR1 as SGHRS and CDR2 as YFSETQ. The CDR3 is made up of 17 amino acids. Trimming removed 4 bases from V and 0 bases from J, with 14 bases in between. Generated by immunoSEQ multiplex PCR, the TCRdb table keeps only in-frame clones and is missing some. The sample records roughly 330,000 clones, about nine tenths being singletons. On this clone: Its matching antigen is unknown.

The rearrangement uses TRBV5-1 and TRBJ2-6; D may be TRBD1 or TRBD2 (5 bases each). This sequence was found in a young woman in good health and CMV-seropositive. The material sequenced was PBMCs. The CDR3 spells CASSPLGDSSGANVLTF. CDR3 sequence (DNA): TGCGCCAGCAGCCCTTTGGGGGATAGCTCTGGGGCCAACGTCCTGACTTTC.